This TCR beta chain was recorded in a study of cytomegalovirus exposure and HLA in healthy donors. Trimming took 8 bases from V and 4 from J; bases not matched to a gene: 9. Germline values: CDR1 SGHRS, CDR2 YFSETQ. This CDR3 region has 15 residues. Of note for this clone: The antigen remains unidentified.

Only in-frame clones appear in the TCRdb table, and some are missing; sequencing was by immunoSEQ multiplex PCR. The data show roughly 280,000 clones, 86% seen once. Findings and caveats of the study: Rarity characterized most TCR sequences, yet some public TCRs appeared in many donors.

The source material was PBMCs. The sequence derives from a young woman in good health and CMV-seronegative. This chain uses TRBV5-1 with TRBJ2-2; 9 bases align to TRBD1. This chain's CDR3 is CASNTGGVVTGELFF. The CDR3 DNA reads TGCGCCAGTAATACAGGGGGCGTTGTCACCGGGGAGCTGTTTTTT.